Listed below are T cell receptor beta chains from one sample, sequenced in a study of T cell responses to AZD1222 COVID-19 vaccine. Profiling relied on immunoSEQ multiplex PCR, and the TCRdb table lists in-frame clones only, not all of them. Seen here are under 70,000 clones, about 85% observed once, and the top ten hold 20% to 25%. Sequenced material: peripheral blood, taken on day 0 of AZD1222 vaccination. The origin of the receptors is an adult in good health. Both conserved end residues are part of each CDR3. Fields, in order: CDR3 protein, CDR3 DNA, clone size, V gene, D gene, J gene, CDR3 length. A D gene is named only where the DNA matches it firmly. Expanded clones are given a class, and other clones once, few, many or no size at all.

CDR3: CASSYSEGWYEQYF
DNA: TGTGCCAGCAGTTACTCAGAGGGTTGGTACGAGCAGTACTTC
size: -
V: TRBV6-2/TRBV6-3
D: -
J: TRBJ2-7
length: 14

CDR3: CASSPWGGQIYEQYF
DNA: TGTGCCAGCAGCCCTTGGGGTGGACAGATCTACGAGCAGTACTTC
size: -
V: TRBV7-2
D: -
J: TRBJ2-7
length: 15

CDR3: CASSLQLRVRSFNYGYTF
DNA: TGTGCCAGCAGCCTTCAATTGAGGGTACGATCCTTCAACTATGGCTACACCTTC
size: -
V: TRBV21-1
D: -
J: TRBJ1-2
length: 18

CDR3: CATSDADRGAQHF
DNA: TGTGCCACCAGTGATGCCGACAGGGGTGCCCAGCATTTT
size: -
V: TRBV24-1
D: TRBD1
J: TRBJ1-5
length: 13

CDR3: CSVDIWGQGEQYF
DNA: TGCAGCGTTGATATTTGGGGGCAGGGGGAGCAGTACTTC
size: -
V: TRBV29-1
D: -
J: TRBJ2-7
length: 13

CDR3: CASTDRGTNQPQHF
DNA: TGTGCCAGCACGGACAGGGGTACCAATCAGCCCCAGCATTTT
size: -
V: TRBV2
D: TRBD1
J: TRBJ1-5
length: 14

CDR3: CASSMTGGNQPQHF
DNA: TGTGCCAGTAGTATGACAGGGGGCAATCAGCCCCAGCATTTT
size: -
V: TRBV19
D: TRBD1
J: TRBJ1-5
length: 14

CDR3: CASSFQSSSYNEQFF
DNA: TGTGCCAGCAGCTTCCAGTCGAGCTCCTACAATGAGCAGTTCTTC
size: -
V: TRBV5-6
D: -
J: TRBJ2-1
length: 15

CDR3: CASSSQRGLAGDNEQYF
DNA: TGTGCCAGCAGCTCTCAGAGGGGGCTAGCGGGCGACAACGAGCAGTACTTC
size: -
V: TRBV9
D: -
J: TRBJ2-7
length: 17

CDR3: CASRLGNSNQPQHF
DNA: TGTGCCAGCAGACTGGGAAATAGCAATCAGCCCCAGCATTTT
size: once
V: TRBV7-2
D: -
J: TRBJ1-5
length: 14

CDR3: CASSDSGTSGQGIYGYTF
DNA: TGCGCCAGCAGTGACTCGGGTACGTCGGGACAGGGGATCTATGGCTACACCTTC
size: -
V: TRBV10-2
D: TRBD1
J: TRBJ1-2
length: 18

CDR3: CASSQVRGLSGNTIYF
DNA: TGCGCCAGCAGCCAAGTACGGGGACTCTCTGGAAACACCATATATTTT
size: -
V: TRBV4-3
D: -
J: TRBJ1-3
length: 16

CDR3: CSHWVMGHTEAFF
DNA: TGCAGCCATTGGGTAATGGGGCACACTGAAGCTTTCTTT
size: -
V: TRBV29-1
D: -
J: TRBJ1-1
length: 13

CDR3: CASGGGSWFSYLDYTF
DNA: TGTGCCAGCGGGGGGGGCAGCTGGTTTTCCTACCTTGACTACACCTTC
size: -
V: TRBV28
D: -
J: TRBJ1-2
length: 16

CDR3: CASSLVVGRDTEAFF
DNA: TGCGCCAGCAGCTTGGTGGTGGGGAGGGACACTGAAGCTTTCTTT
size: -
V: TRBV5-1
D: -
J: TRBJ1-1
length: 15

CDR3: CASSPAGGGNQPQHF
DNA: TGTGCCAGCAGCCCGGCAGGGGGCGGGAATCAGCCCCAGCATTTT
size: -
V: TRBV4-2
D: TRBD1
J: TRBJ1-5
length: 15

CDR3: CASSYSAGATYGYTF
DNA: TGTGCCAGCAGTTACTCGGCAGGGGCTACATATGGCTACACCTTC
size: -
V: TRBV6-5
D: -
J: TRBJ1-2
length: 15

CDR3: CASSQGQGTTEAFF
DNA: TGTGCCAGCAGCCAAGGGCAGGGTACTACTGAAGCTTTCTTT
size: -
V: TRBV3-1/TRBV3-2
D: -
J: TRBJ1-1
length: 14

CDR3: CSAPMDSGHNEQFF
DNA: TGCAGCGCCCCAATGGACAGTGGCCACAATGAGCAGTTCTTC
size: once
V: TRBV29-1
D: -
J: TRBJ2-1
length: 14

CDR3: CASTRRRAANTDTQYF
DNA: TGTGCCAGCACCCGCCGGAGGGCAGCAAACACAGATACGCAGTATTTT
size: few
V: TRBV2
D: -
J: TRBJ2-3
length: 16

CDR3: CASSWAGQGVQVDTQYF
DNA: TGTGCCAGCAGCTGGGCGGGACAGGGGGTTCAGGTAGATACGCAGTATTTT
size: once
V: TRBV13
D: TRBD1
J: TRBJ2-3
length: 17

CDR3: CASSLEGGAYNEQFF
DNA: TGTGCCAGCAGTCTCGAAGGGGGAGCCTACAATGAGCAGTTCTTC
size: -
V: TRBV7-3
D: -
J: TRBJ2-1
length: 15

CDR3: CASKGPREEKLFF
DNA: TGTGCCAGTAAGGGGCCCCGGGAGGAAAAACTGTTTTTT
size: once
V: TRBV19
D: -
J: TRBJ1-4
length: 13

CDR3: CATAPRRANTGELFF
DNA: TGTGCCACCGCGCCTCGGAGGGCGAACACCGGGGAGCTGTTTTTT
size: -
V: TRBV19
D: -
J: TRBJ2-2
length: 15

CDR3: CASSLYTDYGYTF
DNA: TGTGCCAGCAGTTTGTACACGGACTATGGCTACACCTTC
size: -
V: TRBV28
D: -
J: TRBJ1-2
length: 13

CDR3: CASSPRTGSYNEQFF
DNA: TGTGCCAGCAGTCCACGGACAGGTAGCTACAATGAGCAGTTCTTC
size: -
V: TRBV27
D: TRBD1
J: TRBJ2-1
length: 15

CDR3: CASSFFKMNTEAFF
DNA: TGTGCCAGCAGCTTTTTCAAGATGAACACTGAAGCTTTCTTT
size: -
V: TRBV7-9
D: -
J: TRBJ1-1
length: 14

CDR3: CAWSVGSRTEAFF
DNA: TGTGCCTGGAGCGTGGGATCCCGCACTGAAGCTTTCTTT
size: few
V: TRBV30
D: -
J: TRBJ1-1
length: 13

CDR3: CASGLAADTQYF
DNA: TGTGCCAGCGGACTAGCGGCAGATACGCAGTATTTT
size: -
V: TRBV3-1/TRBV3-2
D: TRBD2
J: TRBJ2-3
length: 12

CDR3: CASSDSSSGRTEAFF
DNA: TGTGCCAGCAGTGACTCCTCGTCGGGCCGGACTGAAGCTTTCTTT
size: -
V: TRBV6-4
D: -
J: TRBJ1-1
length: 15

CDR3: CASSRAGSGNSPLHF
DNA: TGCGCCAGCAGCCGAGCCGGGTCTGGGAATTCACCCCTCCACTTT
size: few
V: TRBV5-1
D: -
J: TRBJ1-6
length: 15